The clone carrying this T cell receptor beta chain occurred many times. Its specificity is not known. This specimen comes from a study of CD8 T cells in ankylosing spondylitis. Notes on the study in general: Ankylosing spondylitis blood appeared to carry a characteristic TCR beta motif of roughly eight highly homologous variants. Clones that were linked to disease were CD8+ and were relatively rare in peripheral blood. There was reportedly significant enrichment of clones that were disease-linked in matched ankylosing spondylitis synovial fluid.

For TCR beta, libraries came from quantitative 5'-RACE with molecular barcodes. From the 5' RACE reads, TCRdb called clonotypes with MiXCR, one entry per CDR3 protein. The sample shows around 150,000 distinct CDR3 sequences, 9.5% to 13% of them seen only once. The sequencing sample was made of blood, either unsorted or a sorted T cell fraction (not recorded which). The clonotype was recovered from a male donor with ankylosing spondylitis or in good health (not recorded which).

DNA of the CDR3: TGCGCCAGCAGCTCCCAGGGAGTGGGCACTGAAGCTTTCTTT. It specifies CASSSQGVGTEAFF. The chain links TRBV5-1 to TRBJ1-1; maybe TRBD1 (5 bases). V lost 3 bases and J lost 4, with 13 bases in between. Germline V gives CDR1 SGHRS, CDR2 YFSETQ. This CDR3 comprises 14 residues. The full variable domain, in which reference TRBV5-1 and TRBJ1-1 provide the parts outside the CDR3, is KAGVTQTPRYLIKTRGQQVTLSCSPISGHRSVSWYQQTPGQGLQFLFEYFSETQRNKGNFPGRFSGRQFSNSRSEMNVSTLELGDSALYLCASSSQGVGTEAFFGQGTRLTVV.